Only a few counts were recorded for the clone carrying this TCR beta chain. This entry comes from a study of cytotoxic CD8 clonotypes in ibrutinib-treated CLL. This table comes from immunoSEQ multiplex PCR, and its TCRdb copy is limited to in-frame clones, with some not included. The data hold roughly 250,000 clones, with around 70% observed a single time. The germline V gene has CDR1 ENHRY and CDR2 SYGVKD. The length of the CDR3 is 12 residues. V lost 10 bases and J lost 2, with 12 bases in between. Investigators sourced 1.5 to 2 micrograms of genomic DNA from cryopreserved PBMCs for TCR beta libraries.

The sample in question was PBMCs, obtained after 24 months of ibrutinib treatment. The chain carries TRBV10-3 and TRBJ2-7; D gene ambiguous. The sequence came from a human donor with chronic lymphocytic leukemia. CDR3 sequence: CATRTATYEQYF. CDR3 in DNA: TGTGCCACGAGGACGGCAACCTACGAGCAGTACTTC.